This T cell receptor (beta chain) was sequenced in a study of cytomegalovirus exposure and HLA in healthy donors. This CDR3 has 16 residues. From germline, CDR1 is SGHDT and CDR2 YYEEEE. V was clipped by 2 bases and J by 1 base, with 13 bases between them. Primers for the PCR totalled 60 Vbeta and 13 Jbeta. Clones were read by immunoSEQ multiplex PCR, and TCRdb kept only the in-frame ones, dropping some. The sample includes some 81,000 clones, around 70% of them seen just once. This clone was detected a few times. Sequenced input: PBMCs. This sequence originates from a woman aged 40 to 50 in good health and CMV-seropositive. V and J are TRBV5-6 and TRBJ1-5; weak D call: TRBD1 (5 bases). CDR3 DNA: TGTGCCAGCAGCTTTGGGCAGGGAAAGAGCAATCAGCCCCAGCATTTT. Amino acids: CASSFGQGKSNQPQHF.